Listed here are 24 T cell receptor beta chains from one sample, sequenced in a study of CD8+ T cells in alopecia areata. RNA, once extracted, was reverse transcribed into cDNA for use as the sequencing template. Profiling relied on immunoSEQ multiplex PCR, and the TCRdb table lists in-frame clones only, not all of them. The sample consists of around 210,000 clones, less than 65% of them appearing once. The treatment here: oral pan-JAK inhibitor, 5-10 mg twice daily. The sequences come from CD4+ T cells sorted from blood, collected at week 4, from a patient treated with tofacitinib. The receptor source for this set is a human donor with alopecia areata.

The chain employs TRBV7-2 and TRBJ1-3; D gene uncertain. The V and J ends lost 1 base and 0 bases respectively, with 7 bases between them. Germline loops: CDR1 SGHTA, CDR2 FQGNSA. The CDR3 has 15 residues. The CDR3 region is CASSLDHSSGNTIYF. CDR3 DNA sequence: TGTGCCAGCAGCTTAGACCACAGCTCTGGAAACACCATATATTTT.

Concerning this clone: The sample holds other DNA sequences that translate to the same CDR3. The chain couples TRBV30 to TRBJ1-1; no definite D call. V lost 3 bases to trimming and J lost 4 bases, with 6 bases between them. This CDR3 contains 11 residues. The germline CDR1 and CDR2 sequences are GTSNPN and SVGIG (reference sequence). The CDR3 region is CAWSGLTEAFF. The CDR3 DNA reads as TGTGCCTGGAGCGGGCTCACTGAAGCTTTCTTT.

The rearrangement links TRBV4-1 to TRBJ2-5, with D perhaps TRBD2 (5 bases). The ends were cut back, 2 bases at V and 5 bases at J, with 18 bases in the middle. The CDR3 has 16 residues. The germline V gene has CDR1 MGHRA and CDR2 YSYEKL. The chain's CDR3 is CASSQLLTGSRETQYF. The CDR3 nucleotides are TGCGCCAGCAGCCAACTCCTGACGGGGTCCAGGGAGACCCAGTACTTC.

This chain joins TRBV5-1 and TRBJ1-5; D is possibly TRBD1 (6 bases). CDR1 and CDR2 (germline): SGHRS, YFSETQ. Trimming left V 4 bases short and J 0 bases short, with 14 bases between. This CDR3 contains 16 residues. For the CDR3, the DNA is TGCGCCAGCAGCCCGCAGGGGCCCTATAGCAATCAGCCCCAGCATTTT. Amino acid sequence: CASSPQGPYSNQPQHF.

In the case of this clone: Other DNA sequences in this sample translate to the same CDR3. The chain combines TRBV30 with TRBJ1-5, with D tentatively TRBD1 (5 bases). Germline CDR1 reads GTSNPN; CDR2 reads SVGIG (reference sequence). The ends were cut back, 0 bases at V and 2 bases at J, with 8 bases in the middle. This CDR3 is built from 14 residues. The CDR3 reads CAWSVGARNQPQHF. CDR3 in DNA: TGTGCCTGGAGTGTCGGGGCCCGCAATCAGCCCCAGCATTTT.

This clone was seen a handful of times. This chain connects TRBV4-2 to TRBJ2-1, with TRBD2 matching 10 bases. The junction had 6 bases not matched to a gene; V was cut back by 4 bases and J by 3 bases. The CDR3 has 16 amino acids. Germline loops: CDR1 LGHNA, CDR2 YNFKEQ. CDR3 nucleotides: TGTGCCAGCAGCCGAGAAGCGGGGGGGCTCTACAATGAGCAGTTCTTC. Protein sequence: CASSREAGGLYNEQFF.

This clone was detected only a few times. J is TRBJ2-5 and V is TRBV29-1; D is unresolved. With 3 bases removed from V and 5 bases from J, the gap between germline ends came to 16 bases. The CDR3 sequence is 14 residues long. CDR1 SQVTM and CDR2 ANQGSEA come from the germline V gene. CDR3 region: CSVDLRVRQETQYF. The CDR3 coding sequence is TGCAGCGTTGATCTCCGGGTCCGGCAGGAGACCCAGTACTTC.

The V call is TRBV19, the J call TRBJ1-2; 7 nucleotides match TRBD1. The J segment lost 6 bases and the V segment lost 6 bases, leaving 7 bases of the junction unmatched. This CDR3 spans 13 amino acids. The germline gives CDR1 LNHDA, CDR2 SQIVND (reference sequence). The CDR3 here is CASSRQGWDGYTF. The CDR3 region has the DNA TGTGCCAGTAGCCGACAGGGCTGGGATGGCTACACCTTC.

The chain employs TRBV2 and TRBJ1-2; D unresolved. The length of the CDR3 is 13 residues. With 9 bases removed from V and 0 bases from J, the gap between germline ends came to 11 bases. CDR1 and CDR2 from the germline V gene are SNHLY and FYNNEI. The CDR3: CASGYEANYGYTF. The CDR3 DNA reads as TGTGCCAGTGGGTACGAGGCTAACTATGGCTACACCTTC.

This clone was counted between two and nine times. The chain carries TRBV7-9 and TRBJ2-7; D ambiguous. The CDR3 totals 13 residues. Germline CDR1 and CDR2: SEHNR and FQNEAQ (reference sequence). V shed 2 bases and J shed 3 bases, with 8 bases lying between them. CDR3 in amino acids: CASSLPAGYEQYF. CDR3 nucleotide sequence: TGTGCCAGCAGCTTACCGGCCGGCTACGAGCAGTACTTC.

CDR3 residues: CASSPGIGSGYTF. In nucleotides, the CDR3 is TGTGCCAGCAGTCCAGGGATTGGTAGTGGCTACACCTTC. The rearrangement uses TRBV6-5 and TRBJ1-2; D is possibly TRBD1 (5 bases). Germline CDR1 is MNHEY and CDR2 is SVGAGI. This CDR3 is 13 amino acids long. V lost 5 bases, J lost 7 bases, and 14 bases lay in between.

This clone was seen only a few times. The chain carries TRBV29-1 and TRBJ1-4; D call uncertain. Looked up from germline, CDR1 is SQVTM and CDR2 is ANQGSEA. V was trimmed by 6 bases and J by 7 bases, leaving 15 bases between them. The CDR3 consists of 13 residues. The CDR3 spells CSVIRAEGEKLFF. DNA for the CDR3: TGCAGCGTAATTCGGGCAGAAGGTGAAAAACTGTTTTTT.

V is TRBV4-1 and J is TRBJ2-2; tentative D call: TRBD1 (6 bases). Germline values: CDR1 MGHRA, CDR2 YSYEKL. CDR3 length: 19 residues. The germline V and J ends were trimmed by 4 bases and 4 bases, with 25 bases remaining between them. For the CDR3, the DNA is TGCGCCAGCAGCCGAGACGGACAGTTCCAAAGAGGGGGCACCGGGGAGCTGTTTTTT. Translating gives CASSRDGQFQRGGTGELFF.

The sample holds a few counts of this clone. The chain carries TRBV29-1 and TRBJ1-2; 9 nucleotides match TRBD1. CDR1 is SQVTM, CDR2 ANQGSEA, per germline. The length of the CDR3 is 13 residues. V lost 5 bases to trimming and J lost 7 bases; unmatched junction nucleotides: 8. In DNA, the CDR3 is TGCAGCGTTTGGGGACAGGGTACGTCTGGCTACACCTTC. Encoded protein: CSVWGQGTSGYTF.

This chain links TRBV6-5 with TRBJ2-1, with 7 bases matching TRBD1. There are 12 residues in the CDR3. CDR1 is MNHEY and CDR2 is SVGAGI in the germline V gene. Unmatched junction bases numbered 6, after V lost 6 bases and J lost 10 bases. The CDR3 spells CASSPGQAEQFF. The CDR3 DNA reads as TGTGCCAGCAGCCCCGGACAGGCAGAGCAGTTCTTC.

J is TRBJ2-6 and V is TRBV25-1, with D tentatively TRBD1 (5 bases). Germline values: CDR1 MGHDK, CDR2 SYGVNS. The ends were cut back, 1 base at V and 4 bases at J, with 11 bases in the middle. The CDR3 runs to 16 residues. The CDR3 coding sequence is TGTGCCAGCAGTGAATTGGGGCAGGTCGGGGCCAACGTCCTGACTTTC. Its protein product is CASSELGQVGANVLTF.

This clone was counted between two and nine times. The V gene is TRBV7-9, the J gene TRBJ2-5; 10 positions agree with TRBD2. The junction had 3 bases not matched to a gene; V was cut back by 3 bases and J by 2 bases. CDR1 and CDR2 (germline): SEHNR, FQNEAQ (reference sequence). The CDR3 has 15 residues. CDR3 region: CASSLASGGQETQYF. CDR3 coding DNA: TGTGCCAGCAGCTTGGCTAGCGGGGGACAAGAGACCCAGTACTTC.

This clone was found a few times. This chain links TRBV25-1 with TRBJ1-4; D is undetermined. The CDR3 has 14 residues. V lost 6 bases and J lost 0, with 8 bases in between. Germline CDR1 reads MGHDK; CDR2 reads SYGVNS. In nucleotides, the CDR3 is TGTGCCAGCAGCGGACCAACAACTAATGAAAAACTGTTTTTT. This gives the protein CASSGPTTNEKLFF.

V usage is TRBV5-1 and J usage is TRBJ1-6; 10 nucleotides match TRBD1. Germline loops: CDR1 SGHRS, CDR2 YFSETQ. V gave up 3 bases and J gave up 7 bases; unmatched junction bases: 7. The CDR3 has 16 residues. As DNA, the CDR3 is TGCGCCAGCAGCTCCCGGGACAGGGGTGGAAATTCACCCCTCCACTTT. Translated, it gives CASSSRDRGGNSPLHF.

This chain joins TRBV18 and TRBJ1-4; D is undetermined. Germline V gene data show CDR1 as KGHSH and CDR2 as LQKENI. V lost 0 bases and J lost 11, with 10 bases in between. This CDR3 is built from 13 residues. CDR3 nucleotides: TGTGCCAGCTCACCACCGGCGCAGAAGAAACTGTTTTTT. As protein: CASSPPAQKKLFF.

CDR3 in amino acids: CASSKADSSYEQYF. In nucleotides, the CDR3 is TGTGCCAGCAGCAAAGCGGACAGCTCCTACGAGCAGTACTTC. This chain uses TRBV11-3 with TRBJ2-7; TRBD1 is a possible D gene (6 bases). V lost 5 bases to trimming and J lost 0 bases, with 11 bases between them. In germline, CDR1 is SGHNT, CDR2 YENEEA. The CDR3 covers 14 residues.

This sequence joins TRBV5-1 and TRBJ2-5, with D uncertain. Germline lookup yields CDR1 SGHRS and CDR2 YFSETQ. The ends were cut back, 0 bases at V and 1 base at J, with 10 bases in the middle. CDR3 length equals 15 residues. CDR3 sequence reads: CASSLGTGPQETQYF. The CDR3, as DNA: TGCGCCAGCAGCTTGGGAACTGGACCCCAAGAGACCCAGTACTTC.

V and J are TRBV14 and TRBJ2-1; D remains unclear. This CDR3 is 16 amino acids long. V lost 2 bases and J 0 bases, leaving 11 bases between the germline ends. Germline V gene sequence: CDR1 SGHDN, CDR2 FVKESK. The CDR3 is CASSQRANLSYNEQFF. CDR3 in DNA: TGTGCCAGCAGCCAACGGGCCAACCTCTCCTACAATGAGCAGTTCTTC. Full variable domain (outside the CDR3, taken from reference TRBV14 and TRBJ2-1): EAGVTQFPSHSVIEKGQTVTLRCDPISGHDNLYWYRRVMGKEIKFLLHFVKESKQDESGMPNNRFLAERTGGTYSTLKVQPAELEDSGVYFCASSQRANLSYNEQFFGPGTRLTVL.

CDR3: CASSLSHRGYGYTF. Written as DNA, the CDR3 is TGTGCCAGCAGCTTATCCCACAGGGGCTATGGCTACACCTTC. J is TRBJ1-2 and V is TRBV5-6; 7 nucleotides line up with TRBD1. Germline assignment: CDR1 SGHDT and CDR2 YYEEEE. The CDR3 totals 14 residues. The trim removed 2 bases at V and 4 bases at J, leaving 5 bases unmatched.